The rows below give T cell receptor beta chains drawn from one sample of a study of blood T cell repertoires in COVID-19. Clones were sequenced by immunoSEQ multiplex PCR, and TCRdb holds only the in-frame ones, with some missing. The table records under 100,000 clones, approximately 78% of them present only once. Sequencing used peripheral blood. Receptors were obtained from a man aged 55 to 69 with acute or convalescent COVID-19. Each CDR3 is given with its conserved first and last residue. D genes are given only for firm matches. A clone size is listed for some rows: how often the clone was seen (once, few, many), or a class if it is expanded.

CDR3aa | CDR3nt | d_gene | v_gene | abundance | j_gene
CASSRPTGVGYTF | TGTGCCAGCAGCCGCCCGACAGGGGTCGGCTACACCTTC | TRBD1 | TRBV6-5 | - | TRBJ1-2
CASSLRPDWPDEQFF | TGTGCCAGCAGTTTAAGACCCGACTGGCCTGATGAGCAGTTCTTC | - | TRBV28 | - | TRBJ2-1
CASSSGGGPYEQYF | TGTGCCAGCAGCTCCGGGGGGGGACCCTACGAGCAGTACTTC | TRBD2 | TRBV9 | - | TRBJ2-7
CASSITSGGKETQYF | TGTGCCAGCAGTATTACTAGCGGGGGGAAAGAGACCCAGTACTTC | TRBD2 | TRBV7-2 | few | TRBJ2-5
CASSKQSYGYTF | TGTGCCAGCAGTAAACAGAGCTATGGCTACACCTTC | - | TRBV28 | - | TRBJ1-2
CSVDRVPGANVLTF | TGCAGCGTCGACAGGGTCCCCGGGGCCAACGTCCTGACTTTC | TRBD1 | TRBV29-1 | few | TRBJ2-6
CASSSFSGMVYEQYF | TGTGCCAGCTCATCCTTTAGCGGGATGGTCTACGAGCAGTACTTC | TRBD2 | TRBV18 | few | TRBJ2-7
CASSPSGQGEKLFF | TGTGCCAGCTCACCGTCAGGACAGGGTGAAAAACTGTTTTTT | TRBD1 | TRBV18 | - | TRBJ1-4
CATSRQGRFYSNQPQHF | TGTGCCACCAGCAGACAGGGGCGCTTTTATAGCAATCAGCCCCAGCATTTT | - | TRBV15 | few | TRBJ1-5
CASSPGRLIGEQFF | TGTGCCAGCAGCCCGGGGAGGTTAATCGGTGAGCAGTTCTTC | - | TRBV6-6 | - | TRBJ2-1
CASSQQTGYSGYTF | TGTGCCAGCAGCCAACAGACAGGGTATAGTGGCTACACCTTC | TRBD1 | TRBV3-1/TRBV3-2 | - | TRBJ1-2
CASFRDRGNEQFF | TGTGCCAGCTTCCGGGACAGGGGAAATGAGCAGTTCTTC | TRBD1 | TRBV27 | - | TRBJ2-1
CASSLQDRHQETQYF | TGTGCCAGCAGCTTACAGGACAGGCACCAAGAGACCCAGTACTTC | TRBD1 | TRBV7-2 | - | TRBJ2-5
CASSFAGTEAFF | TGTGCCAGCAGCTTCGCGGGCACTGAAGCTTTCTTT | - | TRBV7-9 | - | TRBJ1-1
CASSPRGTGSTDTQYF | TGTGCCAGCAGTCCCAGGGGGACGGGTAGCACAGATACGCAGTATTTT | TRBD1 | TRBV2 | once | TRBJ2-3
CASSRGAGQPQHF | TGTGCCAGCAGCCGAGGGGCCGGTCAGCCCCAGCATTTT | - | TRBV6-6 | - | TRBJ1-5
CASSAGLARETQYF | TGTGCCAGCAGCGCCGGACTAGCCCGGGAGACCCAGTACTTC | TRBD2 | TRBV5-4 | - | TRBJ2-5
CASSQLGQGFNEQFF | TGTGCCAGCAGCCAGCTTGGACAGGGCTTCAATGAGCAGTTCTTC | TRBD1 | TRBV3-1/TRBV3-2 | few | TRBJ2-1
CASSSRQGRSQYF | TGTGCCAGCAGTTCCCGACAGGGAAGGTCCCAGTACTTC | TRBD1 | TRBV28 | - | TRBJ2-5
CASSHGQGHSPLHF | TGTGCCAGCAGCCATGGACAGGGGCATTCACCCCTCCACTTT | TRBD1 | TRBV11-2 | - | TRBJ1-6
CASSLAAYNGYTF | TGTGCCAGCAGCTTGGCGGCCTATAACGGCTACACCTTC | - | TRBV11-1 | - | TRBJ1-2
CASSQGGVAYNEQFF | TGTGCCAGCAGCCAAGGCGGGGTGGCCTACAATGAGCAGTTCTTC | - | TRBV4-2 | - | TRBJ2-1
CASSQQTNYGYTF | TGCGCCAGCAGCCAACAGACTAACTATGGCTACACCTTC | - | TRBV4-3 | - | TRBJ1-2
CATKTGEDSPLHF | TGTGCCACAAAGACAGGGGAAGATTCACCCCTCCACTTT | TRBD1 | TRBV25-1 | once | TRBJ1-6
CASSSKRGKINEQFF | TGTGCCAGCAGTTCTAAGCGGGGGAAGATCAATGAGCAGTTCTTC | TRBD2 | TRBV2 | - | TRBJ2-1
CASSYSGQLGGNTIYF | TGTGCCAGCAGTTACTCGGGACAGCTCGGTGGAAACACCATATATTTT | TRBD1 | TRBV6-5 | - | TRBJ1-3
CASSLVLAGPETQYF | TGTGCCAGCAGCTTAGTTTTAGCGGGACCAGAGACCCAGTACTTC | TRBD2 | TRBV7-2 | - | TRBJ2-5
CASSSDRGTEAFF | TGTGCCAGCAGTTCTGACAGGGGCACTGAAGCTTTCTTT | TRBD1 | TRBV6-4 | - | TRBJ1-1
CASSQTVAGGVDTQYF | TGTGCCAGCTCCCAGACGGTAGCGGGAGGTGTAGATACGCAGTATTTT | TRBD2 | TRBV18 | - | TRBJ2-3
CASSEDRANYGYTF | TGTGCCAGCAGCGAAGATAGAGCTAACTATGGCTACACCTTC | - | TRBV5-4 | - | TRBJ1-2
CAWSIGTGVTDTQYF | TGTGCCTGGAGTATTGGGACAGGGGTAACAGATACGCAGTATTTT | TRBD1 | TRBV30 | - | TRBJ2-3